This T cell receptor (beta chain) comes out of a study of T cells after yellow fever vaccination. Via MiXCR, TCRdb re-called the 5' RACE reads, giving one row per CDR3 protein. The table shows about 73,000 distinct CDR3 sequences, with approximately 8% occurring only once. There are a few counts of this clonotype. This CDR3 has 14 residues. Trimming removed 7 bases from V and 0 bases from J; junction bases left unmatched: 6. Germline V CDR1 and CDR2: SQVTM, ANQGSEA. V and J are TRBV29-1 and TRBJ2-1; 7 bases map to TRBD2. This TCR was recovered from a man under 40 who received the YFV17D yellow fever vaccine. Sample: CD8+ T cells sorted from PBMCs, taken on the day of the yellow fever booster vaccination. For the CDR3, the DNA is TGCAGCGCAGGCGGGAGAGGCTCCTACAATGAGCAGTTCTTC. Translation: CSAGGRGSYNEQFF.